These 24 T cell receptor beta chains originate from one sample sequenced in a study of shared clonotypes between healthy human individuals. TCRdb keeps only in-frame clones here, not all; method: immunoSEQ multiplex PCR. The repertoire holds about 460,000 clones, with roughly four fifths as singletons. The specimen sequenced was PBMCs. The receptors here all came from a middle-aged woman in good health. Some clones in this sample may be carry-over from other donors' samples.

The genes are TRBV5-4 and TRBJ2-3, with D possibly TRBD1 on 6 matching bases. Germline CDR1 is SGHNT and CDR2 is YYREEE (reference sequence). Trimming took off 4 bases at V and 0 bases at J, with 12 bases between the two ends. The CDR3 is made up of 15 amino acids. This chain's CDR3 is CASSKGGTSTDTQYF. The CDR3 DNA follows: TGTGCCAGCAGCAAAGGGGGTACTAGCACAGATACGCAGTATTTT.

The chain carries TRBV11-3 and TRBJ1-1; 10 bases are a match to TRBD1. Trimming at V came to 3 bases and at J to 1 base, leaving 5 bases not matched to a gene. CDR3 length equals 16 residues. The germline V gene encodes CDR1 SGHNT and CDR2 YENEEA. In DNA, the CDR3 is TGTGCCAGCAGCTTGGGACAGGGGTGGACGAACACTGAAGCTTTCTTT. It specifies CASSLGQGWTNTEAFF.

In regard to this clone: A far larger clone differs by one base, so this is likely a read error. This chain links TRBV27 with TRBJ2-7, with D perhaps TRBD1 (5 bases). CDR1 and CDR2 from the germline V gene are MNHEY and SMNVEV (reference sequence). This CDR3 comprises 14 residues. V lost 5 bases to trimming and J lost 6 bases, with 17 bases between them. The CDR3 DNA reads as TGTGCCAGCAGTCCCACTCGGACACTTTGCGAGCAGTACTTC. This gives the protein CASSPTRTLCEQYF.

The genes are TRBV10-2 and TRBJ1-1, with TRBD1 matching 8 bases. The CDR3 is 14 amino acids. CDR1 WSHSY and CDR2 SAAADI come from the germline V gene. J lost 6 bases, V lost 9 bases, and 12 bases had no gene match. The DNA of the CDR3 is TGCGCCAGTGCTACGGCAGGGGGCATCGCTGAAGCTTTCTTT. It is translated as CASATAGGIAEAFF.

J is TRBJ2-5 and V is TRBV4-2; 10 bases match TRBD2. The tail of the sequence fits TRBJ2-7 better, so the J call may be wrong. The CDR3 runs to 16 residues. Germline loops: CDR1 LGHNA, CDR2 YNFKEQ. This CDR3 reads CASSQDAASGGYEQYF. CDR3 sequence (DNA): TGTGCCAGCAGCCAAGACGCGGCTAGCGGGGGCTACGAGCAGTACTTC.

The chain joins TRBV19 to TRBJ2-7; D assignment may be TRBD1 or TRBD2 (5 bases each). Trimming left V 5 bases short and J 3 bases short, with 11 bases between. There are 13 residues in the CDR3. Per germline, CDR1 LNHDA and CDR2 SQIVND (reference sequence). The CDR3 protein is CASSPGTNYEQYF. The CDR3 nucleotides are TGTGCCAGTAGTCCCGGGACGAACTACGAGCAGTACTTC.

The gene calls are TRBV19 and TRBJ1-1; a weak D match, TRBD1 (6 bases). CDR3 length: 13 residues. V lost 3 bases and J lost 11, with 16 bases in between. The germline gives CDR1 LNHDA, CDR2 SQIVND (reference sequence). The CDR3 spells CASSIGPGERAFF. For the CDR3, the DNA is TGTGCCAGTAGTATTGGTCCAGGGGAGAGGGCTTTCTTT.

The genes are TRBV4-3 and TRBJ1-4; 7 nucleotides agree with TRBD1. From germline, CDR1 is LGHNA and CDR2 YSLEER. With 1 base clipped from V and 10 bases from J, the junction kept 9 bases outside the gene matches. The CDR3 covers 15 residues. CDR3 region: CASSQGTGREVKLFF. The DNA of the CDR3 is TGCGCCAGCAGCCAAGGGACAGGCCGGGAGGTAAAACTGTTTTTT.

The chain couples TRBV6-1 to TRBJ2-7; TRBD2 aligns across 12 bases. V shed 7 bases and J 4 bases; nucleotides not matched to a gene: 5. Germline loops: CDR1 MNHNS, CDR2 SASEGT. This CDR3 is built from 14 residues. Here the CDR3 reads CASTRLAGGYEQYF. CDR3 sequence (DNA): TGTGCCAGCACCCGGCTAGCGGGAGGGTACGAGCAGTACTTC.

The chain uses TRBV7-2 and TRBJ2-6, with D hard to call. V dropped 5 bases and J dropped 5 bases, with 22 bases sitting between them. The germline V gene encodes CDR1 SGHTA and CDR2 FQGNSA. CDR3 length: 18 amino acids. CDR3 in DNA: TGTGCCAGCAGCCTGATTGGCAGACGACAAAGTCGGGCCAACGTCCTGACTTTC. Translated: CASSLIGRRQSRANVLTF.

This sequence joins TRBV2 and TRBJ1-5; 8 bases are a match to TRBD1. J lost 7 bases, V lost 4 bases, and 6 bases had no gene match. Germline CDR1 and CDR2: SNHLY and FYNNEI. The CDR3 loop spans 14 amino acids. CDR3 in DNA: TGTGCCAGCAGTGGAACAGGGGGTCGCCAGCCCCAGCATTTT. Translating it yields CASSGTGGRQPQHF.

The chain recombines TRBV7-8 with TRBJ2-7; 8 positions agree with TRBD1. This CDR3 comprises 17 residues. V gave up 1 base and J gave up 2 bases; unmatched junction bases: 10. Per the germline V gene, CDR1 is SGHVS and CDR2 is FQNEAQ. The CDR3 DNA reads TGTGCCAGCAGCTTAGTAGGCGCAGGGGGCGGCACCTACGAGCAGTACTTC. This gives the protein CASSLVGAGGGTYEQYF.

The chain employs TRBV9 and TRBJ2-2; D gene unclear. CDR1 SGDLS and CDR2 YYNGEE come from the germline V gene. The CDR3 has 15 amino acids. Trimming pared 0 bases from V and 5 bases from J, leaving 11 bases between. The CDR3 coding sequence is TGTGCCAGCAGCGTAGGTACCTCCCAAACCGGGGAGCTGTTTTTT. Its protein is CASSVGTSQTGELFF.

The chain employs TRBV25-1 and TRBJ1-4, with 8 positions matching TRBD1. The CDR3 consists of 15 residues. In germline, CDR1 is MGHDK, CDR2 SYGVNS. The V segment lost 6 bases and the J segment 7 bases; nucleotides outside the gene matches: 10. In nucleotides, the CDR3 is TGTGCCAGCAGAGACGACAGGGGTAGCGGTGAAAAACTGTTTTTT. Its protein product is CASRDDRGSGEKLFF.

The CDR3 region has the DNA TGTGCCAGCAGCAGACTAGCGGGGGCCTACGAGCAGTACTTC. Encoded protein: CASSRLAGAYEQYF. The chain carries TRBV5-6 and TRBJ2-7, with 12 bases fitting TRBD2. Germline V gene data show CDR1 as SGHDT and CDR2 as YYEEEE. The CDR3 loop spans 14 amino acids. Germline trimming cut 4 bases from V and 2 bases from J; bases unmatched to any gene: 1.

This clone was recorded once. This may be a read error: a much more frequent sequence differs by one nucleotide. The chain is built from TRBV19 and TRBJ1-4; D remains unclear. Germline V CDR1 and CDR2: LNHDA, SQIVND (reference sequence). There are 15 residues in the CDR3. The V gene lost 2 bases and the J gene lost 1 base, with 8 bases spanning the gap. CDR3 protein: CASSISDGTNEKLFF. The CDR3 nucleotides read TGTGCCAGTAGTATAAGCGATGGAACTAATGAAAAACTGTTTTTT.

The CDR3: CASSLGGGSYEQYF. The CDR3 DNA follows: TGTGCCAGCAGCTTAGGAGGGGGTTCCTACGAGCAGTACTTC. The gene calls are TRBV7-6 and TRBJ2-7; D is perhaps TRBD1 (6 bases). Per the germline V gene, CDR1 is SGHVS and CDR2 is FNYEAQ. V lost 1 base to trimming and J lost 1 base, with 8 bases between them. The CDR3 covers 14 residues.

V is TRBV27 and J is TRBJ2-1; 9 bases fit TRBD2. Losses at the gene ends were 3 bases for V and 7 bases for J; bases not matched to a gene: 4. The CDR3 loop spans 14 amino acids. Germline loops: CDR1 MNHEY, CDR2 SMNVEV (reference sequence). CDR3 coding DNA: TGTGCCAGCAGTTTTAGCGGGAGTAGAAATGAGCAGTTCTTC. Its protein is CASSFSGSRNEQFF.

The gene calls are TRBV30 and TRBJ2-1; D perhaps matches TRBD1 (6 bases). This CDR3 is built from 17 residues. Germline V gives CDR1 GTSNPN, CDR2 SVGIG (reference sequence). Trimming cost V 0 bases and J 5 bases, with 20 bases left between them. In DNA, the CDR3 is TGTGCCTGGAGTGTAGGACAGCTAGATCCCCCAAACAATGAGCAGTTCTTC. It specifies CAWSVGQLDPPNNEQFF. The full variable domain, with the rest looked up from reference TRBV30 and TRBJ2-1, is SQTIHQWPATLVQPVGSPLSLECTVEGTSNPNLYWYRQAAGRGLQLLFYSVGIGQISSEVPQNLSASRPQDRQFILSSKKLLLSDSGFYLCAWSVGQLDPPNNEQFFGPGTRLTVL.

This chain joins TRBV30 and TRBJ2-1; D gene ambiguous. The CDR3 covers 12 residues. The ends were cut back, 2 bases at V and 3 bases at J, with 5 bases in the middle. Germline V gene sequence: CDR1 GTSNPN, CDR2 SVGIG (reference sequence). CDR3 loop: CAWSISYNEQFF. The CDR3 bases are TGTGCCTGGAGTATCAGCTACAATGAGCAGTTCTTC.

Only one count was recorded for this clone. The chain recombines TRBV2 with TRBJ1-5; TRBD1 is a possible D gene (5 bases). The germline V gene encodes CDR1 SNHLY and CDR2 FYNNEI. Between the trimmed V and J ends, which lost 4 bases and 4 bases, there was a span of 11 bases. The CDR3 spans 14 residues. CDR3 DNA sequence: TGTGCCAGCAGTGTGTTCGGGGGGAATCAGCCCCAGCATTTT. Protein product: CASSVFGGNQPQHF.

The chain uses TRBV9 and TRBJ1-2; 8 positions agree with TRBD1. With V trimmed by 0 bases and J by 1 base, 8 bases remained unmatched. Per germline, CDR1 SGDLS and CDR2 YYNGEE. The CDR3 loop spans 17 amino acids. The chain's CDR3 is CASSVAGQGVLNYGYTF. CDR3 DNA: TGTGCCAGCAGCGTAGCCGGACAGGGCGTCCTTAACTATGGCTACACCTTC.

This clone was seen many times. The chain combines TRBV7-8 with TRBJ1-1; D possibly corresponds to TRBD1 (5 bases). Germline V gene sequence: CDR1 SGHVS, CDR2 FQNEAQ. CDR3 length: 14 residues. Trimming removed 3 bases at V and 4 bases at J, with 12 bases between. Here the CDR3 reads CASSFGDQATEAFF. The CDR3 DNA follows: TGTGCCAGCAGCTTTGGGGACCAGGCCACTGAAGCTTTCTTT.

V usage is TRBV18 and J usage is TRBJ2-4; 8 nucleotides agree with TRBD1. The germline gives CDR1 KGHSH, CDR2 LQKENI. The trim removed 3 bases at V and 7 bases at J, leaving 5 bases unmatched. The CDR3 runs to 14 residues. The DNA for the CDR3 is TGTGCCAGCTCACCTGGACAGGGTGTCAACATTCAGTACTTC. It encodes CASSPGQGVNIQYF.